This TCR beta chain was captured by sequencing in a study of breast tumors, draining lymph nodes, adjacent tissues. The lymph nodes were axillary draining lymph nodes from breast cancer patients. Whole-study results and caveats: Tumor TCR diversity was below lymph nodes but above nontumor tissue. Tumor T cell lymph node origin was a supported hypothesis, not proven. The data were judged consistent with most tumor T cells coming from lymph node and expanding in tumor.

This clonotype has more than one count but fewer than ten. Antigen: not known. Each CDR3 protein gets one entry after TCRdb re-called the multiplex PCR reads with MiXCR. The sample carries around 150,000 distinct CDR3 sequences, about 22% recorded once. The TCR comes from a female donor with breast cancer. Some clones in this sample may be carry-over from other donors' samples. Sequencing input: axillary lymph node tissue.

CDR3 protein: CASSRGQRDIQYF. In DNA, the CDR3 is TGTGCCAGCAGCCGGGGGCAGAGAGACATTCAGTACTTC. This chain joins TRBV11-3 and TRBJ2-4, with D perhaps given as TRBD1 or TRBD2 (6 bases each). The CDR3 runs 13 residues. The germline V gene encodes CDR1 SGHNT and CDR2 YENEEA. Trimming pared 5 bases from V and 8 bases from J, leaving 13 bases between.